This T cell receptor beta chain stems from a study of OX40 agonist ivuxolimab in advanced cancers. The investigators sampled blood at baseline, at cycle 4 day 1, and at cycle 7 day 1. Clones were read by immunoSEQ multiplex PCR, and TCRdb kept only the in-frame ones, dropping some. The profile shows approximately 76,000 clones, around 94% of them singletons. CDR3 size: 14 residues. Germline V gene data show CDR1 as SGHDT and CDR2 as YYEEEE. The V and J ends lost 0 bases and 3 bases respectively, with 10 bases between them. Only one count was recorded for this clone. This sequence originates from an adult with an advanced solid tumor such as melanoma, head and neck, liver or kidney cancer. The sequencing here drew on CD4+ or CD8+ T cells sorted from blood, taken in a trial of the OX40 agonist ivuxolimab. This chain connects TRBV5-6 to TRBJ2-7; D gene ambiguous. This chain's CDR3 is CASSLGRWRYEQYF. For the CDR3, the DNA is TGTGCCAGCAGCTTGGGACGTTGGCGCTACGAGCAGTACTTC.